The count of the clone carrying this T cell receptor beta chain is one. The antigen is unknown. The identical CDR3 is also encoded by other nucleotide sequences in the sample. Per germline, CDR1 SQVTM and CDR2 ANQGSEA. There are 13 residues in the CDR3. The data were taken from a study of cytomegalovirus exposure and HLA in healthy donors. The PCR employed 60 Vbeta primers together with 13 Jbeta primers. Assay used: immunoSEQ multiplex PCR; TCRdb lists only in-frame clones, some missing. Of approximately 92,000 clones listed, 69% are singletons. Study-level findings and limits: On later analysis, the bulk of CMV-associated TCR beta chains appeared to be HLA-restricted. An analysis that was carried out later associated some 17,000 TCR beta sequences with HLA alleles at 0.05 false discovery rate.

The sample taken for sequencing was PBMCs. V gene TRBV29-1 combines with J gene TRBJ2-5, with TRBD1 matching 8 bases. The receptor was isolated from a man aged 45-65 years in good health and CMV-seronegative. CDR3 region: CSADTGGRETQYF. CDR3 in DNA: TGCAGTGCAGATACAGGGGGTCGGGAGACCCAGTACTTC.